The rows below give T cell receptor beta chains drawn from one sample of a study of T cell repertoires in cytomegalovirus infection. TCRdb reanalysed the reads using MiXCR and keeps one entry per CDR3 protein. Altogether fewer than 550,000 distinct CDR3 sequences are present, approximately 15% being singletons, with the ten largest covering 20% to 30%. Source material: CD8+ T cells from PBMCs. The receptors come from a human donor in good health (CMV status not recorded). Some clones in this sample may be carry-over from other donors' samples. CDR3s include the opening cysteine and the closing phenylalanine or tryptophan. D genes are given only for firm matches. Not all rows give a size; the values are once, few, many and, for expanded clones, a class.

clone_size | j_call | v_call | d_call | cdr3_nt | cdr3_aa
NA | TRBJ1-4 | TRBV30 | NA | TGTGCCGGCGAGAAGTATAATGAAAAACTGTTTTTT | CAGEKYNEKLFF
many | TRBJ2-5 | TRBV7-9 | TRBD2 | TGTGCCAGCAGCTTACCGAGGGGCAGGGGACTAGGCCAACAACAAGAGACCCAGTACTTC | CASSLPRGRGLGQQQETQYF
NA | TRBJ2-1 | TRBV11-2 | NA | TGTGCCAGCAGCTTTGTATCGAAGGAGCAGTTCTTC | CASSFVSKEQFF
NA | TRBJ2-7 | TRBV4-1 | NA | TGCGCCAGCAGCCTAGGCAAGGAGGGCGCCTACGAGCAGTACTTC | CASSLGKEGAYEQYF
few | TRBJ2-3 | TRBV27 | TRBD2 | TGTGCCAGCTCGACTAGCGGGAGTCTAAATACGCAGTATTTT | CASSTSGSLNTQYF
few | TRBJ2-7 | TRBV10-3 | TRBD2 | TGTGCCATGGGGGGGGGTGGGGAGCAGTACTTC | CAMGGGGEQYF
few | TRBJ1-6 | TRBV27 | NA | TGTGCCAGCACGGGGGCTTCGGGCCATTCACCCCTCCACTTT | CASTGASGHSPLHF
NA | TRBJ2-7 | TRBV20-1 | NA | TGCAGTGGAACCGGGAGGCAGTACTTC | CSGTGRQYF
few | TRBJ1-5 | TRBV18 | NA | TGTGCCAGCTCACGGACCCCAGGGTACAATCAGCCCCAGCATTTT | CASSRTPGYNQPQHF
NA | TRBJ1-2 | TRBV2 | NA | TGTGCCAGCAGCCAGACAAGGCGCTGTGGCTACACCTTC | CASSQTRRCGYTF
few | TRBJ2-7 | TRBV20-1 | NA | TGCAGTGCTAGGAGGCGGGCCTCCTACGAGCAGTACTTC | CSARRRASYEQYF
many | TRBJ2-3 | TRBV5-1 | NA | TGCGCCAGCAGCTTGAGGGAGACTAGCACAGATACGCAGTATTTT | CASSLRETSTDTQYF
few | TRBJ2-7 | TRBV20-1 | TRBD2 | TGCAGTGCCCCCAAAAGCTTGACTAGCGGGGCCTACGAGCAGTACTTC | CSAPKSLTSGAYEQYF
NA | TRBJ1-1 | TRBV3-1 | TRBD1 | TGTGCCAGCAGTCCCGGGACAGGTAAGACAGCTTTCTTT | CASSPGTGKTAFF
few | TRBJ1-2 | TRBV2 | NA | TGTGCCACCGGAAACAACCTTGAATATGGCTACACCTTC | CATGNNLEYGYTF
NA | TRBJ2-7 | TRBV28 | NA | TGTGCCAGCATACCCCCGGACACCTCATACGAGCAGTACTTC | CASIPPDTSYEQYF
many | TRBJ1-5 | TRBV28 | NA | TGTGCCAGCAGTTTATTGTGGGAGGATCAGCCCCAGCATTTT | CASSLLWEDQPQHF
NA | TRBJ1-2 | TRBV28 | NA | TGTGCCAGCGGCTGGGACCTTCCGGGCGGCTACACCTTC | CASGWDLPGGYTF
NA | TRBJ2-3 | TRBV19 | NA | TGTGCCAGCCAGGAAGTACCCTCAAGCACAGATACGCAGTATTTT | CASQEVPSSTDTQYF
few | TRBJ2-3 | TRBV5-1 | TRBD2 | TGCGCCAGCAGCATGACACTTAGCGGGGGGGCCGATACGCAGTATTTT | CASSMTLSGGADTQYF
few | TRBJ1-2 | TRBV20-1 | NA | TGCAGTGCCCCAGGGATGGGCTATGGCTACACCTTC | CSAPGMGYGYTF
many | TRBJ2-1 | TRBV7-9 | NA | TGTGCCAGCAGCTCCAGCTCAGCATTCGACAATGAGCAGTTCTTC | CASSSSSAFDNEQFF
few | TRBJ2-7 | TRBV4-2 | NA | TGTGCCAGCAGCCAAGAGGTGGTCTACCAGATGGGGAAGTACTTC | CASSQEVVYQMGKYF
NA | TRBJ2-7 | TRBV6-1 | NA | TGTGCCAGCAGTCACCGGGCCCCTCCGGGGGAGCAGTACTTC | CASSHRAPPGEQYF
NA | TRBJ1-2 | TRBV20-1 | NA | TGCAGTGCTAGAGATGGCCCGGGGGGGATCTATGGCTACACCTTC | CSARDGPGGIYGYTF
NA | TRBJ1-2 | TRBV5-4 | NA | TGTGCCAGCAGTTCCGACAGGACGTTAGGCTACACCTTC | CASSSDRTLGYTF
NA | TRBJ1-2 | TRBV12-5 | NA | TGTGCTAAGGCGGAGAAGGGGGGCCTTTATGGCTACACCTTC | CAKAEKGGLYGYTF
few | TRBJ2-7 | TRBV27 | TRBD1 | TGTGCCAGCAGTTTAAGGGGGCGCCCTGGGGACGAGCAGTACTTC | CASSLRGRPGDEQYF
NA | TRBJ2-7 | TRBV15 | NA | TGTGCCACCAGCAGAGGATTAGAAGCGGTTCTACGAGAGCAGTACTTC | CATSRGLEAVLREQYF
many | TRBJ2-7 | TRBV7-9 | TRBD1 | TGTGCCAGCAGCTCTCCGAAACCCGCGGACAGGGGGCGTTACGAGCAGTACTTC | CASSSPKPADRGRYEQYF
many | TRBJ2-1 | TRBV5-8 | NA | TGTGCCAGCAGCTTGGGGCCGACCGACGCGAATTACAATGAGCAGTTCTTC | CASSLGPTDANYNEQFF
many | TRBJ1-1 | TRBV7-9 | NA | TGTGCCAGCAGCCCACCCCAACAGGGCTTGAACACTGAAGCTTTCTTT | CASSPPQQGLNTEAFF
NA | TRBJ2-7 | TRBV5-1 | NA | TGCGCCAGCAGCTTGGACAGCCACTACGAGCAGTACTTC | CASSLDSHYEQYF
NA | TRBJ1-6 | TRBV12-3/TRBV12-4 | NA | TGTGCCAGCAGTTTTCGGGCTGAACAGGTCTCCACAAACGGGGGTAATTCACCCCTCCACTTT | CASSFRAEQVSTNGGNSPLHF
NA | TRBJ2-3 | TRBV19 | NA | TGTGCCAGTAGTATCTTGGAGCTAGCGACCAGCACAGATACGCAGTATTTT | CASSILELATSTDTQYF
NA | TRBJ1-4 | TRBV6-6 | NA | TGTGCCAGCAGTTACTGGGGGACTAATGAAAAACTGTTTTTT | CASSYWGTNEKLFF
many | TRBJ1-5 | TRBV7-8 | NA | TGTGCCAGCCGCATGGGGGCCAATCAGCCCCAGCATTTT | CASRMGANQPQHF
once | TRBJ1-1 | TRBV27 | NA | TGTGCCAGCAGTTTACTAGGGGCGGAATCTGAAGCTTTCTTT | CASSLLGAESEAFF
many | TRBJ1-1 | TRBV7-9 | NA | TGTGCCAGCAGCTCAGCAGAGGGGCTGTATGGCACTGAAGCTTTCTTT | CASSSAEGLYGTEAFF
few | TRBJ2-2 | TRBV7-9 | TRBD2 | TGTGCCAGCGGGAGGGAAGGGACGGACACCGGGGAGCTGTTTTTT | CASGREGTDTGELFF
many | TRBJ1-3 | TRBV11-2 | NA | TGTGCCAGCAGCTTATCCCCCTCCTCGACAGACTCTGGAAACACCATATATTTT | CASSLSPSSTDSGNTIYF
few | TRBJ1-5 | TRBV5-5 | NA | TGTGCCAGCAGCCGGTTTGTAGCAGGCAATCAGCCCCAGCATTTT | CASSRFVAGNQPQHF
NA | TRBJ2-5 | TRBV12-3/TRBV12-4 | NA | TGTGCCAGCAGTTTATTGGGGGAGACCCAGGACTTC | CASSLLGETQDF
few | TRBJ1-4 | TRBV20-1 | NA | TGCAGTGCTAGGGATGAAAAACTGTTTTTT | CSARDEKLFF
NA | TRBJ1-3 | TRBV28 | NA | TGTGCCAGCAGTCCCGGGCCAGGCGGAGCTGGAAACACCATATATTTT | CASSPGPGGAGNTIYF
NA | TRBJ2-5 | TRBV7-2 | TRBD2 | TGTGCAAGCAGCCGTAGGACTAGCGGGGGCCAAGAGACCCCGTACTTC | CASSRRTSGGQETPYF
few | TRBJ1-3 | TRBV28 | NA | TGTGCCAGCAGACTGGGTATGGCCTCTGGAAACACCATATATTTT | CASRLGMASGNTIYF
many | TRBJ2-3 | TRBV14 | NA | TGTGCCAGCAGCCCCCTTCTTGCGGGGGCCTCGGACACAGATACGCAGTATTTT | CASSPLLAGASDTDTQYF
NA | TRBJ1-6 | TRBV4-2 | NA | TGTGCCAGCAGCCCTACTCTGGACGGTGACCTCCACTTT | CASSPTLDGDLHF
many | TRBJ2-3 | TRBV12-3/TRBV12-4 | TRBD2 | TGTGCCAGCAGCACTAGCGGGGGCGACACAGATACGCAGTATTTT | CASSTSGGDTDTQYF
NA | TRBJ1-1 | TRBV13 | NA | TGTGCCAGCAGCTTAGGCCGTAGACAGGTTACTATGAACACTGAAGCTTTCTTT | CASSLGRRQVTMNTEAFF
few | TRBJ1-1 | TRBV12-3/TRBV12-4 | NA | TGTGCCAGCGGATACCCTCAGGAGGGTGGCACTGAAGCTTTCTTT | CASGYPQEGGTEAFF
NA | TRBJ2-7 | TRBV30 | NA | TGTGCCTGGACCACCGGACGACTAGAGGGGTACGAGCAGTACTTC | CAWTTGRLEGYEQYF
NA | TRBJ2-3 | TRBV4-1 | TRBD2 | TGCGCCAGCAGCCGAGAAGCGGGACCGCCGGCAGATACGCAGTATTTT | CASSREAGPPADTQYF
NA | TRBJ1-6 | TRBV5-6 | NA | TGTGCCAGCAGCTTGGCCGGCGCTAGCTCCTATAATTCACCCCTCCACTTT | CASSLAGASSYNSPLHF
many | TRBJ1-1 | TRBV2 | NA | TGTGCCAGCAGAGTACAGAGTGAAGCTTTCTTT | CASRVQSEAFF
NA | TRBJ2-3 | TRBV15 | NA | TGTGCCACCAGCAACGGGGAGCGTTTGGGGGGGCTAGATACGCAGTATTTT | CATSNGERLGGLDTQYF